The next 16 T cell receptor beta chains were all read from a single sample in a study of metastatic and nonmetastatic thyroid tumors. Prior to thyroid surgery, none of the patients had received any treatment. TCRdb called clones again from the PCR reads with MiXCR. The table includes several thousand clones, 30% to 35% detected once. Source material: tumor tissue. Receptors were obtained from a female donor with papillary thyroid cancer or a benign thyroid nodule (not recorded which). Some clones in this sample may be carry-over from other donors' samples.

The chain is built from TRBV30 and TRBJ2-6; 10 bases align to TRBD2. The V gene's germline CDR1 is GTSNPN and CDR2 SVGIG (reference sequence). This CDR3 spans 19 amino acids. Trimming removed 0 bases from V and 3 bases from J; junction bases left unmatched: 11. The CDR3 bases are TGTGCCTGGAGTGTACTAGGTGGTTTAGCGGGAGGTGGGGCCAACGTCCTGACTTTC. Translating gives CAWSVLGGLAGGGANVLTF.

This clone counts as medium-sized. This sequence joins TRBV7-2 and TRBJ2-2, with TRBD1 matching over 11 bases. The CDR3 is 20 amino acids. Trimming took 1 base from V and 6 from J; bases not matched to a gene: 16. Germline CDR1 is SGHTA and CDR2 is FQGNSA. CDR3 amino acids: CASSLVFHFVGTGGAGELFF. CDR3 nucleotide sequence: TGTGCCAGCAGCTTAGTTTTTCATTTCGTCGGGACAGGGGGTGCCGGGGAGCTGTTTTTT.

The DNA for the CDR3 is TGTGCCAGCAGCTTAGGTTGGGGCAGCGACCACACCGGGGAGCTGTTTTTT. Translating gives CASSLGWGSDHTGELFF. The chain carries TRBV11-2 and TRBJ2-2, with D maybe TRBD1 (5 bases). This CDR3 is built from 17 residues. Trimming removed 1 base at V and 3 bases at J, with 15 bases between. Germline CDR1 is SGHAT and CDR2 is FQNNGV. Together with reference TRBV11-2 and TRBJ2-2, the CDR3 gives the full variable domain: EAGVAQSPRYKIIEKRQSVAFWCNPISGHATLYWYQQILGQGPKLLIQFQNNGVVDDSQLPKDRFSAERLKGVDSTLKIQPAKLEDSAVYLCASSLGWGSDHTGELFFGEGSRLTVL.

This chain joins TRBV6-1 and TRBJ2-7; D is uncertain. The germline V gene has CDR1 MNHNS and CDR2 SASEGT. Between the trimmed V and J ends, which lost 7 bases and 3 bases, there was a span of 16 bases. The CDR3 is 14 residues long. The DNA for the CDR3 is TGTGCCAGCACTTTCGGTGGGGATATCTACGAGCAGTACTTC. Its translation is CASTFGGDIYEQYF.

In its sample, this clone was seen a few times. CDR3 protein: CSARDRSNYGYTF. The CDR3 DNA follows: TGCAGTGCTCGGGACAGGTCCAACTATGGCTACACCTTC. This chain links TRBV20-1 with TRBJ1-2; 8 bases map to TRBD1. This CDR3 has 13 residues. The germline V gene has CDR1 DFQATT and CDR2 SNEGSKA (reference sequence). With 5 bases clipped from V and 2 bases from J, the junction kept 4 bases outside the gene matches.

The chain links TRBV18 to TRBJ2-5, with 8 bases aligning to TRBD1. Germline CDR1 reads KGHSH; CDR2 reads LQKENI. V dropped 2 bases and J dropped 5; count of bases not matched to a gene: 4. CDR3 length equals 14 residues. CDR3 in amino acids: CASSPGQGLETQYF. CDR3 nucleotides: TGTGCCAGCTCACCAGGACAGGGTCTGGAGACCCAGTACTTC.

This clone was seen repeatedly, ten times or more. The V and J genes are TRBV18 and TRBJ2-1; 9 nucleotides match TRBD2. The V and J ends lost 0 bases and 3 bases, in that order; junction bases with no gene match: 15. Germline V CDR1 and CDR2: KGHSH, LQKENI. CDR3 length: 20 amino acids. The CDR3: CASSPPLVSGRGQGYNEQFF. CDR3 bases: TGTGCCAGCTCACCACCTTTAGTTAGCGGGAGAGGTCAGGGCTACAATGAGCAGTTCTTC.

This clone is medium-sized (0.01 to 0.1%). V is TRBV20-1 and J is TRBJ1-5; D unclear. Trimming took off 0 bases at V and 3 bases at J, with 6 bases between the two ends. CDR1 and CDR2 from the germline V gene are DFQATT and SNEGSKA (reference sequence). The CDR3 is 13 amino acids. CDR3 amino acids: CSARDRPNQPQHF. In nucleotides, the CDR3 is TGCAGTGCTAGAGACAGGCCCAATCAGCCCCAGCATTTT.

The sample holds a few counts of this clone. The chain recombines TRBV24-1 with TRBJ2-2, with TRBD1 as a possible D gene (6 bases). CDR3 size: 15 residues. V was cut by 5 bases and J by 4 bases, with 13 bases left in between. CDR1 and CDR2 (germline): KGHDR, SFDVKD. CDR3 bases: TGTGCCACCAGTGGCACAGGGTACTCCACCGGGGAGCTGTTTTTT. It translates to CATSGTGYSTGELFF.

This chain joins TRBV19 and TRBJ1-1; 11 bases are shared with TRBD1. Germline loops: CDR1 LNHDA, CDR2 SQIVND (reference sequence). The length of the CDR3 is 17 residues. The ends lost 6 bases at V and 3 bases at J; junction bases unmatched: 12. The CDR3 region has the DNA TGTGCCAGTAGACCGAGGGACAGGGGGAGGTTAGACACTGAAGCTTTCTTT. Translated, it gives CASRPRDRGRLDTEAFF.

The V and J genes are TRBV10-3 and TRBJ1-2, with D possibly TRBD1 on 5 matching bases. Germline assignment: CDR1 ENHRY and CDR2 SYGVKD. The CDR3 is 17 residues long. V was trimmed by 0 bases and J by 2 bases, leaving 16 bases between them. The CDR3 loop reads CAISESIQGSSNYGYTF. In DNA form, the CDR3 reads TGTGCCATCAGTGAGTCGATTCAGGGCAGTTCGAACTATGGCTACACCTTC.

This clone rates as medium-sized. The V and J genes are TRBV12-3 or TRBV12-4 and TRBJ2-1; D remains ambiguous. There are 15 residues in the CDR3. V was cut by 2 bases and J by 3 bases, with 11 bases left in between. In DNA, the CDR3 is TGTGCCAGCAGTTTACAAGTGGGTTACTACAATGAGCAGTTCTTC. Its protein is CASSLQVGYYNEQFF.

This chain links TRBV27 with TRBJ2-1; D is undetermined. This CDR3 region has 15 residues. V was trimmed by 4 bases and J by 2 bases, leaving 12 bases between them. Germline V CDR1 and CDR2: MNHEY, SMNVEV (reference sequence). The CDR3 DNA follows: TGTGCCAGCAGTTCAGGCAGCGTCCCCTACAATGAGCAGTTCTTC. Translation: CASSSGSVPYNEQFF.

The table lists this clone with a few counts. This rearrangement joins TRBV6-1 to TRBJ1-5, with D unresolved. CDR3 length equals 14 residues. The V gene's germline CDR1 is MNHNS and CDR2 SASEGT. The V end was cut by 6 bases, the J end by 1 base, with 10 bases between. The CDR3 DNA is TGTGCCAGCAGCACTAGCTTGAGCAATCAGCCCCAGCATTTT. Amino acids: CASSTSLSNQPQHF.

This clone has only a few counts. V is TRBV19 and J is TRBJ2-1, with 11 bases that match TRBD2. This CDR3 has 13 amino acids. Germline-derived CDR1 and CDR2 are LNHDA and SQIVND (reference sequence). V shed 5 bases and J 9 bases; nucleotides not matched to a gene: 3. The CDR3 region has the DNA TGTGCCAGTAGTCTCGGGACTAGCGGTGAGCAGTTCTTC. Encoded protein: CASSLGTSGEQFF.

This chain uses TRBV28 with TRBJ1-1, with D uncertain. Trimming took 7 bases from V and 0 from J, leaving 18 bases between them. Germline CDR1 MDHEN, CDR2 SYDVKM. This CDR3 spans 16 amino acids. Written as DNA, the CDR3 is TGTGCCAGCATTATGGGCCTCACGGAGGTGAACACTGAAGCTTTCTTT. Encoded protein: CASIMGLTEVNTEAFF.